The 10 T cell receptor beta chains below were found in one sample sequenced in a study of cytomegalovirus exposure and HLA in healthy donors. Researchers ran the PCR with 60 Vbeta and 13 Jbeta primers. The table came from immunoSEQ multiplex PCR; TCRdb's copy has only in-frame clones and leaves some out. The data contain a few hundred thousand clones, 80% to 85% of them seen just once; the ten biggest clones take up around 8.3%. Sequencing input: PBMCs. Every receptor here comes from a woman aged 60 to 75 in good health and CMV-seropositive.

In this sample, this clone turned up once. The J gene is TRBJ2-3, the V gene TRBV5-4; TRBD2 matches 12 bases. The CDR3 is 20 amino acids. Germline values: CDR1 SGHNT, CDR2 YYREEE (reference sequence). Trimming at V came to 0 bases and at J to 3 bases, leaving 14 bases not matched to a gene. In nucleotides, the CDR3 is TGTGCCAGCAGCTTGGTTGGGCTAGCGGGAGGGCTACGAAGTACAGATACGCAGTATTTT. It codes for CASSLVGLAGGLRSTDTQYF.

This chain joins TRBV18 and TRBJ2-3; TRBD2 agrees at 8 bases. The length of the CDR3 is 16 residues. J was trimmed by 5 bases and V by 3 bases; bases with no gene match: 10. The germline gives CDR1 KGHSH, CDR2 LQKENI. The CDR3 loop reads CASSPPRPLAGDTQYF. The CDR3 nucleotides read TGTGCCAGCTCACCCCCACGGCCGCTAGCGGGAGATACGCAGTATTTT.

V usage is TRBV7-9 and J usage is TRBJ2-4; 7 nucleotides agree with TRBD2. The germline CDR1 and CDR2 sequences are SEHNR and FQNEAQ (reference sequence). CDR3 size: 14 residues. Germline trimming cut 5 bases from V and 6 bases from J; bases unmatched to any gene: 7. CDR3 loop: CASSPPTSRNIQYF. CDR3 DNA sequence: TGTGCCAGCAGCCCCCCGACTAGCAGAAACATTCAGTACTTC.

The CDR3 loop is CATRDRVSTNEKLFF. In DNA, the CDR3 is TGTGCCACCCGGGACAGGGTATCCACTAATGAAAAACTGTTTTTT. The chain couples TRBV4-2 to TRBJ1-4; 9 nucleotides agree with TRBD1. CDR1 is LGHNA, CDR2 YNFKEQ, per germline. J gave up 2 bases and V 10 bases, and 8 bases lay outside the gene matches. The CDR3 totals 15 residues.

The chain carries TRBV5-1 and TRBJ1-4, with TRBD1 matching 7 bases. There are 17 residues in the CDR3. Germline V gene lookup returns CDR1 SGHRS and CDR2 YFSETQ. V shed 4 bases and J 7 bases; nucleotides not matched to a gene: 16. The CDR3 region has the DNA TGCGCCAGCAGCAAACGACAGGGTATTAGACAAAGTGAAAAACTGTTTTTT. It specifies CASSKRQGIRQSEKLFF.

Points on this clone: One junction end disagrees with the germline gene, perhaps due to a read error. The genes are TRBV29-1 and TRBJ2-5, with 7 bases identical to TRBD1. CDR3 length: 15 amino acids. CDR1 is SQVTM, CDR2 ANQGSEA, per germline. CDR3 sequence reads: CSVDGQEKRQGTQYF. In nucleotides, the CDR3 is TGCAGCGTTGATGGACAGGAAAAGCGCCAAGGGACCCAGTACTTC.

The chain recombines TRBV28 with TRBJ1-1; no reliable D call. Trimming took off 6 bases at V and 1 base at J, with 9 bases between the two ends. Per germline, CDR1 MDHEN and CDR2 SYDVKM. The CDR3 length is 13 residues. CDR3 bases: TGTGCCAGCAGCTACCCCGAGAACACTGAAGCTTTCTTT. It encodes CASSYPENTEAFF.

V and J are TRBV12-5 and TRBJ2-1; D may be TRBD2 (6 bases). The CDR3 is 19 amino acids. Germline V gene sequence: CDR1 LGHNT, CDR2 FRNRAP. V lost 5 bases to trimming and J lost 0 bases, with 23 bases between them. This CDR3 reads CASGPSRVAEGISYNEQFF. The CDR3, as DNA: TGTGCTAGTGGTCCTTCGCGAGTAGCGGAGGGGATCTCCTACAATGAGCAGTTCTTC.

V is TRBV2 and J is TRBJ2-3, with D perhaps matching TRBD1 (5 bases). Germline CDR1 SNHLY, CDR2 FYNNEI. Trimming removed 5 bases from V and 2 bases from J, with 11 bases in between. CDR3 length: 14 amino acids. This CDR3 reads CASSRGKDTDTQYF. The DNA of the CDR3 is TGTGCCAGCAGTAGGGGTAAAGACACAGATACGCAGTATTTT.

This chain links TRBV10-3 with TRBJ1-2; TRBD1 matches 9 bases. Trimming took 4 bases from V and 4 from J; bases not matched to a gene: 7. Germline-derived CDR1 and CDR2 are ENHRY and SYGVKD. CDR3 size: 15 residues. For the CDR3, the DNA is TGTGCCATCAGTGCCCCGGGACAGGGCCCCTATGGCTACACCTTC. Encoded protein: CAISAPGQGPYGYTF.